This T cell receptor (beta chain) appears in the sequencing data of a study of breast tumors, draining lymph nodes, adjacent tissues. One entry per CDR3 protein, called by TCRdb with MiXCR from the multiplex PCR reads. This sample has approximately 60,000 distinct CDR3 sequences, with roughly 59% found just once. Details on this clonotype: One base away lies a much larger clone, so this may be a sequencing read error.

With 1 base removed from V and 2 bases from J, the gap between germline ends came to 12 bases. The CDR3 length is 15 residues. Per germline, CDR1 SGHDT and CDR2 YYEEEE. V and J are TRBV5-6 and TRBJ2-5; D is unresolved. The source of this sequence is a female donor with breast cancer. Some clones in this sample may be carry-over from other donors' samples. The specimen was breast tumor tissue. CDR3 protein: CASSLLGSAQETQYF. CDR3 nucleotide sequence: TGTGCCAGCAGCTTGTTGGGCTCGGCGCAAGAGACCCAGTACTTC.